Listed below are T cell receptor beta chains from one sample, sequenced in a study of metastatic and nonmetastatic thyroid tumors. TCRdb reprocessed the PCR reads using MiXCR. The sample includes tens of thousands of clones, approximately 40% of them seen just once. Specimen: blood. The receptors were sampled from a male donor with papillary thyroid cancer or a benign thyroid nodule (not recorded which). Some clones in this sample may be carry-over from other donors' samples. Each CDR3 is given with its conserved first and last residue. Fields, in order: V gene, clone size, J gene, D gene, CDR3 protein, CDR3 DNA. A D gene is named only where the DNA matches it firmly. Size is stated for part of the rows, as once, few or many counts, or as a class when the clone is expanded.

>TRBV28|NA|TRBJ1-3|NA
CASRPGVWGNTIYF
TGTGCCAGCAGACCAGGGGTATGGGGAAACACCATATATTTT
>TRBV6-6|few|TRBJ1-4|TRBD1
CASSYSLTGGRSNEKLFF
TGTGCCAGCAGTTATTCTCTAACAGGGGGCAGGTCTAATGAAAAACTGTTTTTT
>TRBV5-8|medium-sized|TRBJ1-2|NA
CASRIGGGYYGYTF
TGTGCCAGCAGAATCGGCGGCGGTTACTATGGCTACACCTTC
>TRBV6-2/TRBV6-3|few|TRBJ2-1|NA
CASSWNNEQFF
TGTGCCAGCAGTTGGAACAATGAGCAGTTCTTC
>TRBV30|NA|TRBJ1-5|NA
CAWSLSAVQPQHF
TGTGCCTGGAGCCTCTCCGCAGTTCAGCCCCAGCATTTT
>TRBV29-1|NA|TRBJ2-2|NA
CSSSGMNGELFF
TGCAGCTCTTCCGGGATGAACGGGGAGCTGTTTTTT
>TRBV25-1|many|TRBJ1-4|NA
CASSETGGEKLFF
TGTGCCAGCAGTGAGACGGGCGGTGAAAAACTGTTTTTT
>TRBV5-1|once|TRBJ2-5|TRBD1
CDRSFRGKEETQYF
TGCGACCGCAGCTTCAGGGGGAAGGAAGAGACCCAGTACTTC
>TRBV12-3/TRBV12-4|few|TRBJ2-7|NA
CASSLGYEQYF
TGTGCCAGCAGTTTAGGCTACGAGCAGTACTTC
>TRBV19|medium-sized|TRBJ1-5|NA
CASTLGETNQPQHF
TGTGCCAGTACCCTTGGGGAGACCAATCAGCCCCAGCATTTT
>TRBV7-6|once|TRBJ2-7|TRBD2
CASSTSLTSAKGEQYF
TGTGCCAGCAGCACCAGCCTGACTAGCGCCAAGGGGGAGCAGTACTTC
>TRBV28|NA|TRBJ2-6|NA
CASSSGSSGANVLTF
TGTGCCAGCAGTTCCGGTTCAAGTGGGGCCAACGTCCTGACTTTC
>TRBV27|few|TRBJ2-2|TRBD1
CASRVRGQGTGELFF
TGTGCCAGCAGAGTCAGGGGGCAGGGTACCGGGGAGCTGTTTTTT
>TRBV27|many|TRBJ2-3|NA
CASNSARGAQYF
TGTGCCAGCAATTCTGCAAGGGGGGCGCAGTATTTT
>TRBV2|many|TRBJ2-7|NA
CASAHYEQYF
TGTGCCAGCGCGCACTACGAGCAGTACTTC
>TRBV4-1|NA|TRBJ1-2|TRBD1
CASSQDWGTGGAKGYTF
TGCGCCAGCAGCCAAGATTGGGGGACAGGGGGCGCAAAGGGCTACACCTTC
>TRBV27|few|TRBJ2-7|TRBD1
CASRWTGDSYEQYF
TGTGCCAGCAGGTGGACAGGGGACTCCTACGAGCAGTACTTC
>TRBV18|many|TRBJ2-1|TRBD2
CASSPRYGELAGVSYNEQFF
TGTGCCAGCTCACCACGTTACGGGGAACTAGCGGGAGTTTCCTACAATGAGCAGTTCTTC
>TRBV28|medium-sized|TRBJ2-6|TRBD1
CASSYSYTGAGANVLTF
TGTGCCAGCAGTTACTCCTACACAGGGGCTGGGGCCAACGTCCTGACTTTC
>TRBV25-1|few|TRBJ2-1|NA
CASSEYNGYNEQFF
TGTGCCAGCAGTGAATACAACGGATACAATGAGCAGTTCTTC
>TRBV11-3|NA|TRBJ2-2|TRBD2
CASSLYGTSPGELFF
TGTGCCAGCAGCTTATATGGGACTAGTCCGGGGGAGCTGTTTTTT
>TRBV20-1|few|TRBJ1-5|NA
CSARDDRTGGPLVSPQHF
TGCAGTGCTAGAGACGACCGGACGGGGGGTCCCTTGGTGTCGCCCCAGCATTTT
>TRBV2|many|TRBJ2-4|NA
CASSGGGVGKNIQYF
TGTGCCAGCAGTGGAGGGGGGGTCGGCAAAAACATTCAGTACTTC